Listed below are T cell receptor beta chains from one sample, sequenced in a study of cytomegalovirus exposure and HLA in healthy donors. The method was immunoSEQ multiplex PCR; TCRdb's version includes in-frame clones alone and lacks a portion of them. The repertoire holds 100,000 to 150,000 clones, roughly 94% seen once, with roughly 1.2% in the top ten. The sequencing sample was made of PBMCs. Every receptor here comes from a young woman in good health and CMV-seronegative. Each CDR3 is given with its conserved first and last residue. Each record gives: J gene, clone size, V gene, D gene, CDR3 protein, CDR3 DNA. D genes are given only for firm matches. Only part of the rows carry a size: once, few, many, or a class if the clone is expanded.

>TRBJ1-2|.|TRBV28|TRBD1
CASSPGTGANYGYTF
TGTGCCAGCAGTCCCGGGACAGGGGCAAACTATGGCTACACCTTC
>TRBJ1-5|.|TRBV19|TRBD1
CASSIDWTGRNQPQHF
TGTGCCAGTAGTATAGACTGGACAGGGCGCAATCAGCCCCAGCATTTT
>TRBJ2-7|.|TRBV7-9|.
CASSLATGTPYEQYF
TGTGCCAGCAGCTTAGCCACCGGGACACCCTACGAGCAGTACTTC
>TRBJ1-5|.|TRBV6-1|.
CASSDVSSGQPQHF
TGTGCCAGCAGTGATGTCAGCTCGGGGCAGCCCCAGCATTTT
>TRBJ2-7|few|TRBV6-1|TRBD1
CASSARQGSVDEQYF
TGTGCCAGCAGTGCCCGACAGGGATCGGTGGATGAGCAGTACTTC
>TRBJ1-4|.|TRBV2|TRBD1
CASSDLGGSSEKLFF
TGTGCCAGCAGTGATTTAGGGGGCTCAAGTGAAAAACTGTTTTTT
>TRBJ1-3|.|TRBV2|.
CASKGASSGNTIYF
TGTGCCAGCAAAGGGGCATCCTCTGGAAACACCATATATTTT
>TRBJ1-1|.|TRBV30|.
CAWSVRQNTEAFF
TGTGCCTGGAGTGTCAGGCAGAACACTGAAGCTTTCTTT
>TRBJ2-1|once|TRBV16|.
CASSQTSYNEQFF
TGTGCCAGCAGCCAGACTTCCTACAATGAGCAGTTCTTC
>TRBJ2-2|once|TRBV4-1|TRBD1
CASSQEDRGGGELFF
TGCGCCAGCAGCCAAGAGGACAGGGGTGGCGGGGAGCTGTTTTTT
>TRBJ1-5|.|TRBV2|.
CASRRTQDQPQHF
TGTGCCAGCAGGAGGACACAGGATCAGCCCCAGCATTTT
>TRBJ2-3|.|TRBV19|.
CASSNRQVTDTQYF
TGTGCCAGTAGTAACCGACAGGTCACAGATACGCAGTATTTT
>TRBJ2-1|.|TRBV4-1|TRBD2
CASSHLTGTSGSNEQFF
TGCGCCAGCAGCCATCTCACCGGGACTAGCGGTTCCAATGAGCAGTTCTTC
>TRBJ2-5|.|TRBV15|TRBD2
CATRTVAGETQYF
TGTGCCACCAGGACTGTAGCGGGGGAGACCCAGTACTTC
>TRBJ1-3|.|TRBV9|.
CASSVGPPDTIYF
TGTGCCAGCAGCGTAGGCCCACCGGACACCATATATTTT
>TRBJ1-2|.|TRBV5-6|.
CASSHYRLYTF
TGTGCCAGCAGCCACTACCGTCTCTACACCTTC
>TRBJ2-1|.|TRBV18|TRBD2
CASSPDGRAMNNEQFF
TGTGCCAGCTCACCAGACGGGAGGGCTATGAACAATGAGCAGTTCTTC
>TRBJ1-5|.|TRBV6-1|.
CASEDSSYQPQHF
TGTGCCAGCGAGGACAGTTCTTATCAGCCCCAGCATTTT
>TRBJ2-3|.|TRBV11-3|.
CASSSGSTDTQYF
TGTGCCAGCAGTAGTGGTAGCACAGATACGCAGTATTTT
>TRBJ2-5|once|TRBV2|TRBD2
CASSEGGGGVRRETQYF
TGTGCCAGCAGTGAAGGGGGGGGAGGGGTCAGGAGGGAGACCCAGTACTTC
>TRBJ2-1|.|TRBV5-4|TRBD1
CASSSTTGAREQFF
TGTGCCAGCAGCTCTACCACAGGGGCAAGAGAGCAGTTCTTC
>TRBJ2-1|.|TRBV7-9|TRBD2
CASSPRGTGLAGDNEQFF
TGTGCCAGCAGCCCCCGCGGGACCGGACTAGCGGGGGACAATGAGCAGTTCTTC
>TRBJ2-7|.|TRBV10-2|.
CASSHSNYEQYF
TGCGCCAGCAGTCATAGTAATTACGAGCAGTACTTC
>TRBJ2-7|.|TRBV7-9|.
CASSPDTSAVSYEQYF
TGTGCCAGCAGCCCAGATACCAGTGCGGTAAGCTACGAGCAGTACTTC
>TRBJ1-1|.|TRBV19|.
CASRESGVGNTEAFF
TGTGCCTCCAGAGAGTCCGGGGTTGGGAACACTGAAGCTTTCTTT
>TRBJ2-1|.|TRBV28|TRBD2
CASITSGKSSYNEQFF
TGTGCCAGCATTACTAGCGGGAAGAGCTCCTACAATGAGCAGTTCTTC
>TRBJ2-1|.|TRBV5-1|.
CASSLGLSNEQFF
TGCGCCAGCAGCCTAGGACTATCGAATGAGCAGTTCTTC
>TRBJ2-7|.|TRBV15|.
CATTTAAEQYF
TGTGCCACCACCACGGCGGCTGAGCAGTACTTC
>TRBJ1-5|.|TRBV7-2|.
CASSSTGNQPQHF
TGTGCCAGCAGCTCAACAGGGAATCAGCCCCAGCATTTT
>TRBJ2-1|once|TRBV19|TRBD2
CASSLAGGYNEQFF
TGTGCCAGTAGCCTAGCGGGCGGCTACAATGAGCAGTTCTTC
>TRBJ2-1|.|TRBV6-5|.
CASSYSARDNEQFF
TGTGCCAGCAGTTACTCAGCTAGAGACAATGAGCAGTTCTTC
>TRBJ2-1|.|TRBV5-4|TRBD2
CASSLQRESSTNEQFF
TGTGCCAGCAGCCTACAGCGGGAGAGCTCTACCAATGAGCAGTTCTTC
>TRBJ1-2|.|TRBV10-2|TRBD1
CASSDVGQGDYGYTF
TGCGCCAGCAGTGATGTGGGACAGGGGGACTATGGCTACACCTTC
>TRBJ1-5|.|TRBV30|.
CAWSVGGGWNQPQHF
TGTGCCTGGAGTGTAGGGGGGGGCTGGAATCAGCCCCAGCATTTT
>TRBJ1-1|.|TRBV7-8|.
CASSLARLHTEAFF
TGTGCCAGCAGCTTAGCGAGACTGCACACTGAAGCTTTCTTT
>TRBJ2-1|.|TRBV28|.
CASSPRLVWHWNEQFF
TGTGCCAGCAGTCCCCGACTAGTTTGGCACTGGAATGAGCAGTTCTTC
>TRBJ2-1|.|TRBV28|.
CASSLWGGTDNEQFF
TGTGCCAGCAGTTTATGGGGCGGGACAGACAATGAGCAGTTCTTC
>TRBJ2-7|.|TRBV7-6|.
CASSLSGDQYF
TGTGCCAGCAGCTTATCAGGGGACCAGTACTTC
>TRBJ1-5|.|TRBV7-9|.
CASSGGPSNQPQHF
TGTGCCAGCAGCGGTGGTCCCAGTAATCAGCCCCAGCATTTT
>TRBJ1-2|.|TRBV5-6|TRBD1
CASSSAGGSNYGYTF
TGTGCCAGCAGCTCTGCAGGGGGTTCTAACTATGGCTACACCTTC
>TRBJ2-3|.|TRBV6-4|.
CASSGGSTDTQYF
TGTGCCAGCAGTGGGGGCTCCACAGATACGCAGTATTTT
>TRBJ1-2|.|TRBV7-2|.
CASSLGRQSYGYTF
TGTGCCAGCAGCTTAGGTAGACAGTCCTATGGCTACACCTTC
>TRBJ1-4|once|TRBV5-1|.
CASSLARLGEKLFF
TGCGCCAGCAGCTTGGCCCGGCTCGGGGAAAAACTGTTTTTT
>TRBJ1-2|.|TRBV5-1|.
CASSLNRTHNYGYTF
TGCGCCAGCAGCTTGAATCGGACACACAACTATGGCTACACCTTC
>TRBJ2-1|.|TRBV28|TRBD1
CASNVGGQGNEQFF
TGTGCCAGCAACGTCGGGGGACAGGGGAATGAGCAGTTCTTC
>TRBJ1-4|.|TRBV30|.
CAWSVRTGLQLFF
TGTGCCTGGAGTGTACGCACAGGGTTGCAACTGTTTTTT
>TRBJ2-2|.|TRBV4-1|TRBD1
CASSPTGGLGELFF
TGCGCCAGCAGTCCGACAGGGGGCTTAGGGGAGCTGTTTTTT
>TRBJ1-4|once|TRBV28|.
CARPGQLVSATNEKLFF
TGTGCCCGCCCCGGACAGCTCGTTTCCGCAACTAATGAAAAACTGTTTTTT
>TRBJ2-7|.|TRBV18|.
CASSLARTAAYEQYF
TGTGCCAGCTCACTGGCCCGGACAGCAGCCTACGAGCAGTACTTC
>TRBJ2-2|.|TRBV30|.
CASDISNTGELFF
TGTGCCTCCGACATATCGAACACCGGGGAGCTGTTTTTT
>TRBJ2-3|.|TRBV5-6|.
CASSLASGLATDTQYF
TGTGCCAGCAGCTTGGCTTCTGGATTAGCGACAGATACGCAGTATTTT
>TRBJ2-1|.|TRBV7-8|.
CASSPHGSINEQFF
TGTGCCAGCAGTCCCCACGGGAGCATCAATGAGCAGTTCTTC
>TRBJ2-7|.|TRBV5-6|.
CASSSSEVGAFSYEQYF
TGTGCCAGCAGCTCCAGTGAAGTGGGGGCGTTCTCCTACGAGCAGTACTTC
>TRBJ1-1|.|TRBV9|TRBD1
CASSVSGGSPFF
TGTGCCAGCAGCGTCTCAGGGGGCTCGCCTTTCTTT
>TRBJ2-7|once|TRBV10-2|.
CASSESNPAYEQYF
TGCGCCAGCAGTGAGTCTAACCCGGCCTACGAGCAGTACTTC